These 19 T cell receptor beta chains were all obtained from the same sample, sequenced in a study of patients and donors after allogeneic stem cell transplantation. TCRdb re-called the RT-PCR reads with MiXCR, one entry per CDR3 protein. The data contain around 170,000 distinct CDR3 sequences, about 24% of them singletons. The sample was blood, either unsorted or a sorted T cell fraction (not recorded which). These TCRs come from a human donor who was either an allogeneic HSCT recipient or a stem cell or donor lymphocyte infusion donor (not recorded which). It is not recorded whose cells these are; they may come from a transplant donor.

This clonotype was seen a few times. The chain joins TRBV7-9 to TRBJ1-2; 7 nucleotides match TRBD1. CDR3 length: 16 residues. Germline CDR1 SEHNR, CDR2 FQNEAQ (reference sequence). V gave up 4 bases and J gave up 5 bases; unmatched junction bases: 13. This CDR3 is CASSWTGPKYVYGYTF. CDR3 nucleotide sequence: TGTGCCAGCAGCTGGACAGGACCGAAGTACGTTTATGGCTACACCTTC.

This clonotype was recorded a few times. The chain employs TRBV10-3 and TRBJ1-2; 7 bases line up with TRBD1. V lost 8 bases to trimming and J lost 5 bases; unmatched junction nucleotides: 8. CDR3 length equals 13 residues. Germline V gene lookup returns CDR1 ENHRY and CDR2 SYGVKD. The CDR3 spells CAISQGTSYGYTF. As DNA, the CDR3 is TGTGCCATCTCACAGGGGACGAGTTATGGCTACACCTTC.

DNA for the CDR3: TGCGCCAGCGCCATTCTCCCCGGGACACCCTCCACCGGGGAGCTGTTTTTT. Its protein product is CASAILPGTPSTGELFF. The V call is TRBV4-1, the J call TRBJ2-2, with a weak D call TRBD1 (6 bases). Germline CDR1 MGHRA, CDR2 YSYEKL. V lost 8 bases, J lost 4 bases, and 23 bases lay in between. The CDR3 consists of 17 residues.

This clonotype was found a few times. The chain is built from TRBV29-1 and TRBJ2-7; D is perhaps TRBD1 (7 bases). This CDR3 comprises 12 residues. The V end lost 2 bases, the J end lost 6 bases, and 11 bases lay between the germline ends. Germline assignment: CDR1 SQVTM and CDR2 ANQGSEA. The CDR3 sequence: CSVENRGGEQYF. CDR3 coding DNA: TGCAGCGTTGAAAACAGGGGAGGCGAGCAGTACTTC.

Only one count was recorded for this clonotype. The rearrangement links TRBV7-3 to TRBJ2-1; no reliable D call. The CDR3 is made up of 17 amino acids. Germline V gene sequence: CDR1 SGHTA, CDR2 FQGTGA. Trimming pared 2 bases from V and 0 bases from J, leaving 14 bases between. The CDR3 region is CASSLYVRVRSYNEQFF. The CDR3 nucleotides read TGTGCCAGCAGCTTATATGTAAGGGTGCGCTCCTACAATGAGCAGTTCTTC.

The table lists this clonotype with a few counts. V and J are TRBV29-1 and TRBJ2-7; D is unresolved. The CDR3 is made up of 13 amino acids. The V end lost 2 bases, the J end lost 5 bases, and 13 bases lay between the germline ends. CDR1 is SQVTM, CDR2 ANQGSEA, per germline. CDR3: CSVESADPHEQYF. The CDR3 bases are TGCAGCGTTGAATCCGCGGACCCTCACGAGCAGTACTTC.

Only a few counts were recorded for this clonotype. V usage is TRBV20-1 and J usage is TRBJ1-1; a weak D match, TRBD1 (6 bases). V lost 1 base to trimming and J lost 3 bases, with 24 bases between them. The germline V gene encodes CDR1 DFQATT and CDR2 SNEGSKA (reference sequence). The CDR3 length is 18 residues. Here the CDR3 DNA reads TGCAGTGCTAGAGGGTTTAAGGACAGAAGCGTTGAGGACACTGAAGCTTTCTTT. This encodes CSARGFKDRSVEDTEAFF.

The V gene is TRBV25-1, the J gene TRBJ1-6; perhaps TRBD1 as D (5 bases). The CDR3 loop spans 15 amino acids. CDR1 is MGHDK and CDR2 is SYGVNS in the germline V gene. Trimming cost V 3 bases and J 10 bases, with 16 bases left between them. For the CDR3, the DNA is TGTGCCAGCAGTGATCTTTCACTGAGGGGATCACCCCTCCACTTT. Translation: CASSDLSLRGSPLHF.

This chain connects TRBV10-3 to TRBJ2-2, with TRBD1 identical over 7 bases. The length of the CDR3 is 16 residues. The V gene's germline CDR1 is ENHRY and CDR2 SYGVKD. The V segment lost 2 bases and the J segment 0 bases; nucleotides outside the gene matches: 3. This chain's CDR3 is CAISENDRANTGELFF. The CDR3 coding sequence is TGTGCCATCAGTGAGAACGACAGGGCGAACACCGGGGAGCTGTTTTTT.

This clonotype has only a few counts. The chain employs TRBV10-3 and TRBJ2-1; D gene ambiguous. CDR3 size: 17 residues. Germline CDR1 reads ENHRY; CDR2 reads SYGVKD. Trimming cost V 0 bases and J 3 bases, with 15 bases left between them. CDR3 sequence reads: CAISESSSGIGYNEQFF. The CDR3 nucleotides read TGTGCCATCAGTGAGTCGAGTTCAGGAATTGGCTACAATGAGCAGTTCTTC.

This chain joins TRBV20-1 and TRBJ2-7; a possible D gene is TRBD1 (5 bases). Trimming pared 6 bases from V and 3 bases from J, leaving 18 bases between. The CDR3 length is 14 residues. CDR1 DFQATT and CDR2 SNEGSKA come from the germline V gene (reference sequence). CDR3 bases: TGCAGTGCCAAAGGGGCAGCCTACAACTACGAGCAGTACTTC. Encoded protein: CSAKGAAYNYEQYF.

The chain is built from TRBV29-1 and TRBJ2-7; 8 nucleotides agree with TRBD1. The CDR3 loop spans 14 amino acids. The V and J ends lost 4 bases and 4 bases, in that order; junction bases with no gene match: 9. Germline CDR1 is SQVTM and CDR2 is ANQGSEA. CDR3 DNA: TGCAGCGTTGTGATGGACAGGGTGAAGTACGAGCAGTACTTC. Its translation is CSVVMDRVKYEQYF.

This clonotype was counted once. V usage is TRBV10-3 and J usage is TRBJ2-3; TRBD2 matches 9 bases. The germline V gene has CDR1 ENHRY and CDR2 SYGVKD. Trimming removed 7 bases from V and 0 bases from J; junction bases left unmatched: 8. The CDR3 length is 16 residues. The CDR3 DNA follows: TGTGCCATCAATCCGACTAGCGGAAAGAGCACAGATACGCAGTATTTT. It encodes CAINPTSGKSTDTQYF.

CDR3 nucleotides: TGCGCCAGCAAGTTTGGGGGCTCCTACGAGCAGTACTTC. Its protein is CASKFGGSYEQYF. The rearrangement joins TRBV5-1 to TRBJ2-7; D may match TRBD1 or TRBD2 (5 bases each). Trimming took 6 bases from V and 0 from J, leaving 10 bases between them. Germline CDR1 and CDR2: SGHRS and YFSETQ. The CDR3 extends over 13 amino acids.

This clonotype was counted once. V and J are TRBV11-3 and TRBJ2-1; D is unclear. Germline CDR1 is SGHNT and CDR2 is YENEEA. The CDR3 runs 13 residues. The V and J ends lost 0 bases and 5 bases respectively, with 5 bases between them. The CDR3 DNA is TGTGCCAGCAGCTTAGATTACGACAATGAGCAGTTCTTC. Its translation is CASSLDYDNEQFF.

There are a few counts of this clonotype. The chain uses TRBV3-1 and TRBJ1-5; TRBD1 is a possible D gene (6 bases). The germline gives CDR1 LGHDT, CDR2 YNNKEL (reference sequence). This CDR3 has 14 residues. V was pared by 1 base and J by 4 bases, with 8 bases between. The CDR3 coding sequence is TGTGCCAGCAGCCAAGGGACAGCGAATCAGCCCCAGCATTTT. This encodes CASSQGTANQPQHF.

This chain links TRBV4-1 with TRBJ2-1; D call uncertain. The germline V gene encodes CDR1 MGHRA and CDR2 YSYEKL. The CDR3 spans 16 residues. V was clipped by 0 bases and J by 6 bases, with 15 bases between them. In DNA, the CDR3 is TGCGCCAGCAGCCAAGATCAAGGTCCTAGAGGCAATGAGCAGTTCTTC. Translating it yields CASSQDQGPRGNEQFF.

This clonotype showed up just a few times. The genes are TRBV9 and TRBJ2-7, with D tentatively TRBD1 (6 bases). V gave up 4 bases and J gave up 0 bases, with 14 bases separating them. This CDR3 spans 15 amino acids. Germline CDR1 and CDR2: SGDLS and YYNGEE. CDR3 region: CASSTGTGSSYEQYF. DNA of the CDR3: TGTGCCAGCAGCACAGGAACAGGGAGCTCCTACGAGCAGTACTTC.

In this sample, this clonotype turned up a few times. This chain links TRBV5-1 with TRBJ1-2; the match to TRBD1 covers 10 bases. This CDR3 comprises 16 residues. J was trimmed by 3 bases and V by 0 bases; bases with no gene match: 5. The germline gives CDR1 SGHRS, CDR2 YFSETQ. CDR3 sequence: CASSLGTGTGDYGYTF. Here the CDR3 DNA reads TGCGCCAGCAGCTTGGGGACCGGGACAGGGGACTATGGCTACACCTTC. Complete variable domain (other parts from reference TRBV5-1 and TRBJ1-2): KAGVTQTPRYLIKTRGQQVTLSCSPISGHRSVSWYQQTPGQGLQFLFEYFSETQRNKGNFPGRFSGRQFSNSRSEMNVSTLELGDSALYLCASSLGTGTGDYGYTFGSGTRLTVV.